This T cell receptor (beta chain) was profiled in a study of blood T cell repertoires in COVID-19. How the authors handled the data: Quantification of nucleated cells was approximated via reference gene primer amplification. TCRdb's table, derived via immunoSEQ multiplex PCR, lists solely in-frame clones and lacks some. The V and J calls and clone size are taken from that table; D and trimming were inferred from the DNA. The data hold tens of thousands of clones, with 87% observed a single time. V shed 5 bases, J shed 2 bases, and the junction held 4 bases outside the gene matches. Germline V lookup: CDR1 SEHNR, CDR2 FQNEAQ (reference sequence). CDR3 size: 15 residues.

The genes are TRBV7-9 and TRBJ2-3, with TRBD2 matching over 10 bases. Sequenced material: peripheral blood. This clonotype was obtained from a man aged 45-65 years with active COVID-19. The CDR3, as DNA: TGTGCCAGCAGCCAGCGGGGGGGCTCCACAGATACGCAGTATTTT. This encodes CASSQRGGSTDTQYF.